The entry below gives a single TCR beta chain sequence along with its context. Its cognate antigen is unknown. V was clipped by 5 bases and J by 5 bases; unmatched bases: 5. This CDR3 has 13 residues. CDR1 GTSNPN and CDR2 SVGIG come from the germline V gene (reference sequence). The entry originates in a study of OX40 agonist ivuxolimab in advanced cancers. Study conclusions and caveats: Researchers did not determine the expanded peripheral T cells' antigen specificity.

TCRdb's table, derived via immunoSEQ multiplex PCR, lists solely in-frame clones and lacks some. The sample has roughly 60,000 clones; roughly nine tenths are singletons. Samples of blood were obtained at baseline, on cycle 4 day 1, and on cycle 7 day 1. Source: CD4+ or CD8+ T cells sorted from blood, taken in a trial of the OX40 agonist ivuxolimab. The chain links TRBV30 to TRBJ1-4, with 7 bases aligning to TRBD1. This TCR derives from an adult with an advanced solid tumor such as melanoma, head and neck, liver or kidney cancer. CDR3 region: CAWLQGPNEKLFF. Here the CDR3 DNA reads TGTGCCTGGTTACAGGGGCCGAATGAAAAACTGTTTTTT.